This TCR beta chain was retrieved from a study of CD8+ T cells in alopecia areata. Extracted from the samples, RNA was reverse transcribed into cDNA to serve as the sequencing template. The method was immunoSEQ multiplex PCR; TCRdb's version includes in-frame clones alone and lacks a portion of them. The sample consists of around 150,000 clones, 55% to 65% of them appearing once. V was pared by 3 bases and J by 8 bases, with 6 bases of the junction left unmatched. Germline V gene data show CDR1 as SGDLS and CDR2 as YYNGEE. This CDR3 is 13 amino acids long. The chain combines TRBV9 with TRBJ1-2; 8 bases fit TRBD1. The receptor comes from a human donor in good health. Sequenced material: CD4+ T cells sorted from blood. This chain's CDR3 is CASSGDRGGGYTF. The CDR3 DNA reads TGTGCCAGCAGCGGCGACAGGGGTGGCGGCTACACCTTC.